The 6 T cell receptor beta chains presented below share a single source sample, sequenced in a study of cytomegalovirus exposure and HLA in healthy donors. Sequencing was performed with immunoSEQ multiplex PCR; in TCRdb, only in-frame clones are kept and a portion is missing. The sample records over 200,000 clones, around 88% being singletons. The sequencing sample was made of PBMCs. The receptor set was obtained from a woman younger than 30 in good health and CMV-seronegative.

The rearrangement joins TRBV27 to TRBJ1-2, with D hard to call. V shed 4 bases and J shed 2 bases, with 11 bases lying between them. The V gene's germline CDR1 is MNHEY and CDR2 SMNVEV (reference sequence). CDR3 length equals 14 residues. The CDR3 loop is CASSSQTGNYGYTF. CDR3 sequence (DNA): TGTGCCAGCAGTTCCCAGACTGGGAACTATGGCTACACCTTC.

The gene calls are TRBV28 and TRBJ2-6; 10 bases are a match to TRBD1. V shed 6 bases, J shed 0 bases, and the junction held 11 bases outside the gene matches. This CDR3 has 19 residues. The germline V gene encodes CDR1 MDHEN and CDR2 SYDVKM. DNA of the CDR3: TGTGCCAGCAGCTTGCCCACGGACAGGGGGGTCTCTGGGGCCAACGTCCTGACTTTC. Translating gives CASSLPTDRGVSGANVLTF.

The chain has TRBV5-6 and TRBJ2-7; tentative D call: TRBD1 (6 bases). Trimming removed 2 bases from V and 1 base from J, with 7 bases in between. The CDR3 is 13 amino acids. Per germline, CDR1 SGHDT and CDR2 YYEEEE. This CDR3 is CASSLQGSYEQYF. The CDR3 coding sequence is TGTGCCAGCAGCTTACAGGGTTCCTACGAGCAGTACTTC.

The rearrangement joins TRBV10-3 to TRBJ2-7; 7 nucleotides line up with TRBD1. The germline gives CDR1 ENHRY, CDR2 SYGVKD. Trimming cost V 6 bases and J 7 bases; bases outside gene matches: 6. The CDR3 is 12 amino acids. The CDR3 spells CAIRADRVEQYF. CDR3 DNA sequence: TGTGCCATCAGGGCAGACAGGGTGGAGCAGTACTTC.

The gene calls are TRBV2 and TRBJ2-5; no definite D call. CDR3 length: 13 residues. Trimming left V 3 bases short and J 4 bases short, with 9 bases between. Per germline, CDR1 SNHLY and CDR2 FYNNEI. The CDR3 DNA is TGTGCCAGCAGTGAGACTCAAGGAGAGACCCAGTACTTC. This codes for CASSETQGETQYF.

The chain links TRBV27 to TRBJ2-1; 9 positions agree with TRBD2. This CDR3 is built from 14 residues. Germline CDR1 reads MNHEY; CDR2 reads SMNVEV (reference sequence). The junction had 4 bases not matched to a gene; V was cut back by 3 bases and J by 7 bases. The CDR3 loop is CASSFGLARNEQFF. CDR3 sequence (DNA): TGTGCCAGCAGTTTTGGACTAGCGAGGAATGAGCAGTTCTTC.